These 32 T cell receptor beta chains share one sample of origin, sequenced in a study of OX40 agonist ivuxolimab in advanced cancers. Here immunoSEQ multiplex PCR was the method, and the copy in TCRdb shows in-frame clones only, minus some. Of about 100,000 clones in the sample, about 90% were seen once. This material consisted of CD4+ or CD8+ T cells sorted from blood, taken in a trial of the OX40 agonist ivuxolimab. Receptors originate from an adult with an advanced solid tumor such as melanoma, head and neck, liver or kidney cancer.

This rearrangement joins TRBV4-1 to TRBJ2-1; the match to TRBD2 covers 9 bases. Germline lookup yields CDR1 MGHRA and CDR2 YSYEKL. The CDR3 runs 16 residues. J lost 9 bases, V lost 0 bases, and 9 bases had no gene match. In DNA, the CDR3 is TGCGCCAGCAGCCAAGAGTCCGGCGGGAGGGCCGCTGAGCAGTTCTTC. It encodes CASSQESGGRAAEQFF.

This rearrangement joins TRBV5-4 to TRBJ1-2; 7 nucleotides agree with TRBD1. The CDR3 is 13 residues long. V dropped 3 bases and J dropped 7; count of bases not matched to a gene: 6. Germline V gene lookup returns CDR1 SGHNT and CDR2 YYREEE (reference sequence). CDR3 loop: CASSWGQLGGYTF. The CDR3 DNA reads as TGTGCCAGCAGCTGGGGACAGTTGGGTGGCTACACCTTC.

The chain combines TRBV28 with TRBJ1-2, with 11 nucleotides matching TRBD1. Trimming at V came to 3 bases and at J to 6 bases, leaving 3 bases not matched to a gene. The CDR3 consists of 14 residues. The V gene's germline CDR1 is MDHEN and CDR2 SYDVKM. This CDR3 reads CASSFSGQGDGYTF. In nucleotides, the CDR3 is TGTGCCAGCAGTTTCTCGGGACAGGGGGATGGCTACACCTTC.

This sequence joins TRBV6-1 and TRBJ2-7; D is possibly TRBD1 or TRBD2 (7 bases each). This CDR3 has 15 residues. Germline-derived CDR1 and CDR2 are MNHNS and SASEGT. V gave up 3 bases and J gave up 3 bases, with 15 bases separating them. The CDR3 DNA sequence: TGTGCCAGCAGTGAGAGCGGGACAGAACTCTACGAGCAGTACTTC. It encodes CASSESGTELYEQYF.

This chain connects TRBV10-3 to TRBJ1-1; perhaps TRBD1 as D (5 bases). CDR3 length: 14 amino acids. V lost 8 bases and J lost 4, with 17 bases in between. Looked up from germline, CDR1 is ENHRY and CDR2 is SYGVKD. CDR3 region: CAIGEWRQSTEAFF. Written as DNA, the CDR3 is TGTGCCATCGGGGAATGGCGACAGTCCACTGAAGCTTTCTTT.

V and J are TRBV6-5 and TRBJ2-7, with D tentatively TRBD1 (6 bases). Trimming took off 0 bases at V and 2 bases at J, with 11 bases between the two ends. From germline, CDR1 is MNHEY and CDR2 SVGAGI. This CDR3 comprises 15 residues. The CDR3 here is CASSYSGGQTYEQYF. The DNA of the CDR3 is TGTGCCAGCAGTTACTCGGGCGGACAGACCTACGAGCAGTACTTC.

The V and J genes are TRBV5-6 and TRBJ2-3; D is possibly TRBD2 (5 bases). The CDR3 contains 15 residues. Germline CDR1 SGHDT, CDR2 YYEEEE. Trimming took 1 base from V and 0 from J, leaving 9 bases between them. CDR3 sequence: CASSLWRTSTDTQYF. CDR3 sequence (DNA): TGTGCCAGCAGCTTGTGGCGGACTAGCACAGATACGCAGTATTTT.

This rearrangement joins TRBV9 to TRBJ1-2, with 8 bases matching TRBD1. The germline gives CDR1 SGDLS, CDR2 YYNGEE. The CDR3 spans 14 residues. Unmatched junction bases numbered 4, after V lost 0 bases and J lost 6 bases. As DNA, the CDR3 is TGTGCCAGCAGCGTAGGACAGGGGATAGATGGCTACACCTTC. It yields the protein CASSVGQGIDGYTF.

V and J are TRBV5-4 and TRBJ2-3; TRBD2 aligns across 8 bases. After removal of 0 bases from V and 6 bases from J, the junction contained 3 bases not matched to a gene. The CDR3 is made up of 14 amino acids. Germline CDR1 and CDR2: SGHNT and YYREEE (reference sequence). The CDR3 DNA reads TGTGCCAGCAGCTTGGCCGGGAGGGTGGATACGCAGTATTTT. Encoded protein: CASSLAGRVDTQYF.

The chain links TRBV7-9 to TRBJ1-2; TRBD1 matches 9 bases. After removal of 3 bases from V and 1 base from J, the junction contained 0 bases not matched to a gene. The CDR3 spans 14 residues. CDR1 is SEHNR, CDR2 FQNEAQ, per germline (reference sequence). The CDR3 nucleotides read TGTGCCAGCAGCTTGACAGGGGGTAACTATGGCTACACCTTC. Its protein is CASSLTGGNYGYTF.

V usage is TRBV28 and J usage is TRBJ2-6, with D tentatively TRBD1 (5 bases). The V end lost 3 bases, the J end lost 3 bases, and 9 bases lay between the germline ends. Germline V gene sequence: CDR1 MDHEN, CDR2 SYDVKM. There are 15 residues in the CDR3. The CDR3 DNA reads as TGTGCCAGCAGTTTGGCAGGGATTGGGGCCAACGTCCTGACTTTC. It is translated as CASSLAGIGANVLTF.

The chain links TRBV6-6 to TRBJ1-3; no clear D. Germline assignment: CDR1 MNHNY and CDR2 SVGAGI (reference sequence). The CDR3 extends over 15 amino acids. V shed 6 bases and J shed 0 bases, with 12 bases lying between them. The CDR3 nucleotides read TGTGCCAGCAGCAACCCTGGCGACTCTGGAAACACCATATATTTT. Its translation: CASSNPGDSGNTIYF.

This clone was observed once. The CDR3 nucleotides read TGTGCCTGGAGTTCGTATGGGCGGACGAGCTCCTACGAGCAGTACTTC. Translated: CAWSSYGRTSSYEQYF. This rearrangement joins TRBV30 to TRBJ2-7, with D unresolved. The length of the CDR3 is 16 residues. Per germline, CDR1 GTSNPN and CDR2 SVGIG (reference sequence). The V gene lost 2 bases and the J gene lost 0 bases, with 17 bases spanning the gap.

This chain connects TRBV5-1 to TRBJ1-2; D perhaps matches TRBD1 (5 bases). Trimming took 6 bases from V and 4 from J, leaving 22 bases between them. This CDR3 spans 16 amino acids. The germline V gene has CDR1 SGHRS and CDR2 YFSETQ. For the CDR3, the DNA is TGCGCCAGCACCCGGGACGTCTTAAATGCAGCCTATGGCTACACCTTC. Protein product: CASTRDVLNAAYGYTF.

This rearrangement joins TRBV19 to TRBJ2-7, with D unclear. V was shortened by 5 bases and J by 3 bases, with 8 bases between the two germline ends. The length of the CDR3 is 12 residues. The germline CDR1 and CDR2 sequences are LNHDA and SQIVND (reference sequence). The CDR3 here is CASSLIDYEQYF. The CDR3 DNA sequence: TGTGCCAGTAGTCTCATAGACTACGAGCAGTACTTC.

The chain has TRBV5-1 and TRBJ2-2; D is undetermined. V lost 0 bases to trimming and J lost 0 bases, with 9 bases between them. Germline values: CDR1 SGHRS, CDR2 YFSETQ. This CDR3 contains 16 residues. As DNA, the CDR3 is TGCGCCAGCAGCTTGGAACCCGCGGCGAACACCGGGGAGCTGTTTTTT. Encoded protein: CASSLEPAANTGELFF.

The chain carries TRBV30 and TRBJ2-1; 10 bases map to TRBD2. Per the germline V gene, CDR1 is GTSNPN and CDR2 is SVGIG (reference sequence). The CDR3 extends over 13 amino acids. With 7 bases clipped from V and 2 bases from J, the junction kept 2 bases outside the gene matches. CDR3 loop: CASSGRTYNEQFF. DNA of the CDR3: TGTGCCTCTAGCGGGAGAACCTACAATGAGCAGTTCTTC.

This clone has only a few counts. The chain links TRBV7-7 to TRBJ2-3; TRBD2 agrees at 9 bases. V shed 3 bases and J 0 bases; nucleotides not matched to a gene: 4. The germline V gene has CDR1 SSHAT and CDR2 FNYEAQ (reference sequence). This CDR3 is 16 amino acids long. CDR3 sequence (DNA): TGTGCCAGCAGCTTGTTGACTAGCGGTAGCACAGATACGCAGTATTTT. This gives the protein CASSLLTSGSTDTQYF.

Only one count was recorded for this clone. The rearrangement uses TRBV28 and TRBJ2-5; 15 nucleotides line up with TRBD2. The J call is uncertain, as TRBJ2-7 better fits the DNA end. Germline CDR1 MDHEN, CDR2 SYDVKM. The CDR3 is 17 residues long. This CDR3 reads CASSSGLAGGPSYEQYF. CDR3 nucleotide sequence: TGTGCCAGCAGTTCCGGACTAGCGGGAGGGCCCTCCTACGAGCAGTACTTC.

The CDR3 region is CASSLGTSGMRTDTQYF. CDR3 nucleotides: TGCGCCAGCAGCTTGGGGACTAGCGGGATGCGCACAGATACGCAGTATTTT. This rearrangement joins TRBV5-1 to TRBJ2-3, with TRBD2 matching over 12 bases. V shed 0 bases and J 1 base; nucleotides not matched to a gene: 3. Germline CDR1 reads SGHRS; CDR2 reads YFSETQ. This CDR3 has 17 residues. The full variable domain, rest sourced from reference TRBV5-1 and TRBJ2-3, is KAGVTQTPRYLIKTRGQQVTLSCSPISGHRSVSWYQQTPGQGLQFLFEYFSETQRNKGNFPGRFSGRQFSNSRSEMNVSTLELGDSALYLCASSLGTSGMRTDTQYFGPGTRLTVL.

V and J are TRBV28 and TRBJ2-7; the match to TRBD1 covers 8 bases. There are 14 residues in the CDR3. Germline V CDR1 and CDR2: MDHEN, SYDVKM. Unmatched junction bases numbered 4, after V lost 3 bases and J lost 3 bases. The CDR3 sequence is CASSFADRDYEQYF. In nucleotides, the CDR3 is TGTGCCAGCAGTTTCGCGGACAGGGACTACGAGCAGTACTTC.

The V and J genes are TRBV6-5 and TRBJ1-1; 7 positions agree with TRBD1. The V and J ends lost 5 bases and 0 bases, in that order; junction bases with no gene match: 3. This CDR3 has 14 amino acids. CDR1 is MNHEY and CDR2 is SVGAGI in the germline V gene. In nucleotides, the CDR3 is TGTGCCAGCAGTCGCGACAGGGTGAACACTGAAGCTTTCTTT. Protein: CASSRDRVNTEAFF.

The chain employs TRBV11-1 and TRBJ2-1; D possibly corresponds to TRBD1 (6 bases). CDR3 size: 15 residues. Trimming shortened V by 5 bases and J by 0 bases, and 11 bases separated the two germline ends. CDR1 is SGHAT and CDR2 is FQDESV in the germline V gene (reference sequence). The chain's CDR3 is CASSLGQGSYNEQFF. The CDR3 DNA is TGTGCCAGCAGCCTGGGACAAGGCTCCTACAATGAGCAGTTCTTC.

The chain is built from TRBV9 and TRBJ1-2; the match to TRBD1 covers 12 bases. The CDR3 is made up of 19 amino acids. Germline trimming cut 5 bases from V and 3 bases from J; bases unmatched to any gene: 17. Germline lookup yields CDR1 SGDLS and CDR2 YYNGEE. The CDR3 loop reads CASRGPGDRGQRGDYGYTF. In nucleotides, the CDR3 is TGTGCCAGCAGGGGCCCCGGGGACAGGGGGCAACGAGGGGACTATGGCTACACCTTC. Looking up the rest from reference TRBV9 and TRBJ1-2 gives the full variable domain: DSGVTQTPKHLITATGQRVTLRCSPRSGDLSVYWYQQSLDQGLQFLIQYYNGEERAKGNILERFSAQQFPDLHSELNLSSLELGDSALYFCASRGPGDRGQRGDYGYTFGSGTRLTVV.

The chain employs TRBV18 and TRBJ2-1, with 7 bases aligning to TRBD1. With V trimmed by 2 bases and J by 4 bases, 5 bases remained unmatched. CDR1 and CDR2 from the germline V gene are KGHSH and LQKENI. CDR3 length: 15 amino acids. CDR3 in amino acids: CASSPWGQLYNEQFF. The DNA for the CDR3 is TGTGCCAGCTCACCATGGGGACAGCTTTACAATGAGCAGTTCTTC.

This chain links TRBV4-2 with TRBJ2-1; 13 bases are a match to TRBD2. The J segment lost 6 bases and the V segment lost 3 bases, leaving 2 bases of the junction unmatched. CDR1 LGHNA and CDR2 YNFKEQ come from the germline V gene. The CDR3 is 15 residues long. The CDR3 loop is CASSQRLAGGNEQFF. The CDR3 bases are TGTGCCAGCAGCCAGCGACTAGCGGGGGGCAATGAGCAGTTCTTC.

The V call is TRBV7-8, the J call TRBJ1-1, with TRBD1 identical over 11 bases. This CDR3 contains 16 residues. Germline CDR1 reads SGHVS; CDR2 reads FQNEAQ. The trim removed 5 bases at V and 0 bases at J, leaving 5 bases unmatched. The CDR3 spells CASSRGTGGMNTEAFF. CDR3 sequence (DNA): TGTGCCAGCAGCCGAGGGACAGGGGGTATGAACACTGAAGCTTTCTTT.

The CDR3: CASRGIAGVNEQFF. The CDR3 bases are TGTGCCAGCAGGGGGATAGCGGGAGTGAATGAGCAGTTCTTC. The chain is built from TRBV11-2 and TRBJ2-1; 9 bases fit TRBD2. Looked up from germline, CDR1 is SGHAT and CDR2 is FQNNGV. Trimming removed 6 bases from V and 7 bases from J; junction bases left unmatched: 7. CDR3 length: 14 residues.

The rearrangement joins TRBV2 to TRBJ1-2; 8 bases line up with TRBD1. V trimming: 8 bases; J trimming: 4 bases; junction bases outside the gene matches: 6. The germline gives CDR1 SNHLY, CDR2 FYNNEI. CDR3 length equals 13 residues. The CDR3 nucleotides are TGTGCCAGCCAGGGACAGGAATTCTATGGCTACACCTTC. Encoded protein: CASQGQEFYGYTF.

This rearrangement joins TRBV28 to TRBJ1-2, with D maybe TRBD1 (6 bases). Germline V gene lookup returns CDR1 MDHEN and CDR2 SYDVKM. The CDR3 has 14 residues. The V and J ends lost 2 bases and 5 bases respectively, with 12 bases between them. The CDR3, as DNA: TGTGCCAGCAGTTTAGGACAGAGAAAGTATGGCTACACCTTC. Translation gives CASSLGQRKYGYTF.

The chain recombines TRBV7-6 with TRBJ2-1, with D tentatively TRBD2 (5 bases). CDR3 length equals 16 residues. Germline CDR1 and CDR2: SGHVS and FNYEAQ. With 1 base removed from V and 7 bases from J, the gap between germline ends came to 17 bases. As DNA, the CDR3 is TGTGCCAGCAGCTTAGGTCCAGCGGTGGGTTCAAATGAGCAGTTCTTC. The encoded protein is CASSLGPAVGSNEQFF.

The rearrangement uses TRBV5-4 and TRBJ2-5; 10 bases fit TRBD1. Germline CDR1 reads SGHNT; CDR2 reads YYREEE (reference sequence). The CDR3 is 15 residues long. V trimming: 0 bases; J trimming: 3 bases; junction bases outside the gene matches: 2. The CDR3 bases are TGTGCCAGCAGCTTGGGGGGGACAGGGGAAGAGACCCAGTACTTC. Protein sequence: CASSLGGTGEETQYF.